The 19 T cell receptor beta chains below were found in one sample sequenced in a study of early T cells in non-severe SARS-CoV-2 infection. TCRdb fed the 5' RACE reads into MiXCR, producing one record per CDR3 protein. This sample has around 35,000 distinct CDR3 sequences, with 5.9% found just once. The sequenced sample consisted of whole blood. The receptors were sampled from an adult who was a healthcare worker with PCR-confirmed SARS-CoV-2 infection or an uninfected control (not recorded which).

This clonotype came up many times. CDR3 in DNA: TGCAGTGCTAGAGACCGACTAGCGGCAGAGGGCATTGAGCAGTTCTTC. It codes for CSARDRLAAEGIEQFF. This chain connects TRBV20-1 to TRBJ2-1; 9 bases are a match to TRBD2. Germline V CDR1 and CDR2: DFQATT, SNEGSKA (reference sequence). V dropped 0 bases and J dropped 9; count of bases not matched to a gene: 12. The CDR3 sequence is 16 residues long.

This chain links TRBV7-3 with TRBJ1-1; possibly TRBD1 for D (6 bases). This CDR3 has 14 residues. Germline CDR1 is SGHTA and CDR2 is FQGTGA. The V end was cut by 3 bases, the J end by 4 bases, with 12 bases between. This CDR3 is CASSFQGKGTEAFF. In nucleotides, the CDR3 is TGTGCCAGCAGCTTCCAGGGGAAGGGCACTGAAGCTTTCTTT.

The chain carries TRBV7-8 and TRBJ2-1; no definite D call. This CDR3 contains 14 residues. Trimming took off 1 base at V and 0 bases at J, with 4 bases between the two ends. Germline V gives CDR1 SGHVS, CDR2 FQNEAQ. The CDR3 DNA follows: TGTGCCAGCAGCTTAGGAAGCTCCTACAATGAGCAGTTCTTC. Translated: CASSLGSSYNEQFF.

In its sample, this clonotype was seen a few times. V gene TRBV6-6 combines with J gene TRBJ2-2, with D tentatively TRBD1 (7 bases). This CDR3 comprises 14 residues. V gave up 9 bases and J gave up 8 bases, with 19 bases separating them. Germline-derived CDR1 and CDR2 are MNHNY and SVGAGI (reference sequence). The CDR3 DNA reads as TGTGCCAGTGTGCCAGGAGGGGGCCTAGGGGAGCTGTTTTTT. It yields the protein CASVPGGGLGELFF.

This clonotype has just a few counts. The V gene is TRBV18, the J gene TRBJ2-7, with D tentatively TRBD1 (5 bases). V lost 2 bases and J lost 5, with 13 bases in between. From germline, CDR1 is KGHSH and CDR2 LQKENI. The CDR3 sequence is 14 residues long. Here the CDR3 DNA reads TGTGCCAGCTCACCAAACGCAGGGCCCGACGAGCAGTACTTC. This codes for CASSPNAGPDEQYF.

This clonotype was counted at least ten times. The chain links TRBV12-3 or TRBV12-4 to TRBJ1-1; D perhaps matches TRBD1 (6 bases). V was trimmed by 2 bases and J by 5 bases, leaving 12 bases between them. This CDR3 contains 14 residues. The CDR3 DNA reads TGTGCCAGCAGTTTATGGGCAGGGGAGACTGAAGCTTTCTTT. Residues: CASSLWAGETEAFF.

This clonotype was seen more than once but under ten times. The chain uses TRBV5-1 and TRBJ2-3, with 7 bases that match TRBD2. This CDR3 is 14 amino acids long. V trimming: 4 bases; J trimming: 6 bases; junction bases outside the gene matches: 8. Germline V CDR1 and CDR2: SGHRS, YFSETQ. The CDR3 loop is CASSPGLDSDTQYF. The CDR3 DNA follows: TGCGCCAGCAGCCCAGGACTAGACTCTGATACGCAGTATTTT.

This clonotype showed up many times. This chain connects TRBV5-1 to TRBJ2-1; TRBD2 matches 14 bases. Germline-derived CDR1 and CDR2 are SGHRS and YFSETQ. V shed 4 bases and J 5 bases; nucleotides not matched to a gene: 11. This CDR3 is 18 amino acids long. DNA of the CDR3: TGCGCCAGCAGCCAGGGACTAGCGGGAGTTCATCCCAACAATGAGCAGTTCTTC. Its translation: CASSQGLAGVHPNNEQFF.

Within the sample, this clonotype is medium-sized. The chain combines TRBV28 with TRBJ1-5; the D is unclear. Germline assignment: CDR1 MDHEN and CDR2 SYDVKM. The CDR3 totals 12 residues. V gave up 8 bases and J gave up 9 bases, with 14 bases separating them. The CDR3 DNA follows: TGTGCCAGCCTCGGCGGTAAGCGGCCCCAGCATTTT. Amino acids: CASLGGKRPQHF.

This clonotype was picked up many times. The chain links TRBV12-3 or TRBV12-4 to TRBJ2-7; 8 bases match TRBD2. The CDR3 length is 16 residues. The trim removed 0 bases at V and 1 base at J, leaving 5 bases unmatched. The CDR3 reads CASSLASGAASYEQYF. The CDR3 nucleotides are TGTGCCAGCAGTTTAGCTAGCGGGGCCGCATCCTACGAGCAGTACTTC.

This clonotype was found many times. CDR3 sequence reads: CASSLLTRRGSYEQYF. The CDR3 DNA is TGTGCCAGCAGTCTCCTAACGCGAAGGGGTTCCTACGAGCAGTACTTC. The chain couples TRBV28 to TRBJ2-7, with D maybe TRBD1 (5 bases). The CDR3 is 16 residues long. The V gene lost 5 bases and the J gene lost 1 base, with 18 bases spanning the gap. From germline, CDR1 is MDHEN and CDR2 SYDVKM.

In this sample, this clonotype turned up many times. The chain links TRBV3-1 to TRBJ2-3; 11 bases align to TRBD2. With V trimmed by 4 bases and J by 14 bases, 5 bases remained unmatched. The CDR3 consists of 12 residues. Germline loops: CDR1 LGHDT, CDR2 YNNKEL (reference sequence). CDR3 DNA: TGTGCCAGCAGCCTTACTAGCGGGAGAACGTATTTT. Residues: CASSLTSGRTYF.

The sample holds many counts of this clonotype. The chain couples TRBV30 to TRBJ2-3; D not resolved. Trimming removed 2 bases from V and 2 bases from J, with 14 bases in between. The CDR3 has 15 amino acids. Germline lookup yields CDR1 GTSNPN and CDR2 SVGIG (reference sequence). CDR3 DNA sequence: TGTGCCTGGAGTATACCGGGCCCCACCACAGATACGCAGTATTTT. Amino acids: CAWSIPGPTTDTQYF.

The rearrangement links TRBV4-2 to TRBJ2-1; D unresolved. There are 15 residues in the CDR3. Germline V gene sequence: CDR1 LGHNA, CDR2 YNFKEQ. V was shortened by 0 bases and J by 9 bases, with 15 bases between the two germline ends. Here the CDR3 reads CASSQDFPAMGEQFF. The CDR3 nucleotides read TGTGCCAGCAGCCAAGATTTTCCAGCGATGGGTGAGCAGTTCTTC.

The chain is built from TRBV7-2 and TRBJ2-1, with 13 bases that match TRBD2. This CDR3 is built from 18 residues. J was trimmed by 0 bases and V by 5 bases; bases with no gene match: 7. From germline, CDR1 is SGHTA and CDR2 FQGNSA. The CDR3 DNA reads TGTGCCAGCAGCCTCCGGACTAGCGGGAGCGGCTCCTACAATGAGCAGTTCTTC. Protein sequence: CASSLRTSGSGSYNEQFF.

This clonotype occurred many times. The CDR3 region has the DNA TGTGCCAGCAGTGGGGAGGTTGAAGCTTTCTTT. Protein product: CASSGEVEAFF. V and J are TRBV6-1 and TRBJ1-1, with D hard to call. The CDR3 has 11 amino acids. Germline CDR1 and CDR2: MNHNS and SASEGT. V was pared by 4 bases and J by 7 bases, with 7 bases between.

This clonotype was seen repeatedly, ten times or more. This chain joins TRBV28 and TRBJ2-7; D not resolved. Trimming took 5 bases from V and 2 from J, leaving 10 bases between them. Germline-derived CDR1 and CDR2 are MDHEN and SYDVKM. The CDR3 loop spans 13 amino acids. The CDR3 DNA reads TGTGCCAGCAGTAGCCTCTTTCCCTACGAGCAGTACTTC. Its protein is CASSSLFPYEQYF. Supplemented by reference TRBV28 and TRBJ2-7, the full variable domain reads DVKVTQSSRYLVKRTGEKVFLECVQDMDHENMFWYRQDPGLGLRLIYFSYDVKMKEKGDIPEGYSVSREKKERFSLILESASTNQTSMYLCASSSLFPYEQYFGPGTRLTVT.

This clonotype was detected ten times or more. The rearrangement joins TRBV7-9 to TRBJ2-1, with D maybe TRBD2 (6 bases). The V end lost 5 bases, the J end lost 9 bases, and 20 bases lay between the germline ends. CDR3 length equals 15 residues. CDR1 is SEHNR, CDR2 FQNEAQ, per germline (reference sequence). DNA for the CDR3: TGTGCCAGCAGCCGTGGTGGCGGGGAGATAAGTGAGCAGTTCTTC. This gives the protein CASSRGGGEISEQFF.

This clonotype appeared many times. This chain joins TRBV4-1 and TRBJ2-7; 11 positions agree with TRBD1. The CDR3 contains 15 residues. V lost 4 bases to trimming and J lost 4 bases; unmatched junction nucleotides: 6. Germline V lookup: CDR1 MGHRA, CDR2 YSYEKL. CDR3 DNA sequence: TGCGCCAGCAGCCGCCAGGACAGGGGGCCGTACGAGCAGTACTTC. Its translation is CASSRQDRGPYEQYF.